These 32 T cell receptor beta chains share one sample of origin, sequenced in a study of healthy donors' naive CD4 and CD8 T cells. A linear amplification protocol produced the TCR libraries from roughly 0.5 ug of total RNA. TCRdb independently ran MiXCR on the reads; one entry per CDR3 protein. The sample consists of roughly 200,000 distinct CDR3 sequences, under 85% of them appearing once. The sample was naive CD4+ and CD8+ T cells sorted from blood, pooled from several donors. The receptor source for this set is a pool of human donors in good health; the sample pools cells from several healthy donors.

The chain combines TRBV6-2 or TRBV6-3 with TRBJ2-1, with D perhaps assigned TRBD1 or TRBD2 (5 bases each). Trimming removed 2 bases at V and 4 bases at J, with 12 bases between. This CDR3 region has 15 residues. CDR1 and CDR2 (germline): MNHEY, SVGEGT. As DNA, the CDR3 is TGTGCCAGCAGTTACCTGGGACGGGTATACAATGAGCAGTTCTTC. Amino acids: CASSYLGRVYNEQFF.

The chain couples TRBV7-8 to TRBJ1-6; unclear D gene. There are 15 residues in the CDR3. Per the germline V gene, CDR1 is SGHVS and CDR2 is FQNEAQ. Trimming took 1 base from V and 0 from J, leaving 4 bases between them. In DNA, the CDR3 is TGTGCCAGCAGCTTAGGTTTCTCCTATAATTCACCCCTCCACTTT. It specifies CASSLGFSYNSPLHF.

V is TRBV10-3 and J is TRBJ1-5; D unresolved. The CDR3 contains 15 residues. V lost 0 bases and J lost 0, with 6 bases in between. Germline assignment: CDR1 ENHRY and CDR2 SYGVKD. CDR3 nucleotide sequence: TGTGCCATCAGTGAGTCGACTAATAGCAATCAGCCCCAGCATTTT. Translating it yields CAISESTNSNQPQHF.

The chain combines TRBV6-2 or TRBV6-3 with TRBJ2-3; 12 bases line up with TRBD2. CDR1 and CDR2 from the germline V gene are MNHEY and SVGEGT. CDR3 size: 16 residues. V lost 0 bases, J lost 7 bases, and 5 bases stayed unmatched. In DNA form, the CDR3 reads TGTGCCAGCAGTTACTCGACTAGCGGGAGCCCCAATACGCAGTATTTT. As protein: CASSYSTSGSPNTQYF.

This sequence joins TRBV24-1 and TRBJ2-1; D might be TRBD2 (6 bases). The V and J ends lost 12 bases and 0 bases respectively, with 14 bases between them. Germline CDR1 reads KGHDR; CDR2 reads SFDVKD. CDR3 length equals 14 residues. The CDR3 bases are TGTGCCGCCTCCTCCGGGAGCTCCTACAATGAGCAGTTCTTC. As protein: CAASSGSSYNEQFF.

This clonotype was picked up one time. The rearrangement links TRBV21-1 to TRBJ2-7; TRBD1, as called in the table, went unchecked against the DNA. TRBV21-1 is a pseudogene. The CDR3 contains 14 residues. CDR3 protein: CASTRIRPSYEQYF. The CDR3 nucleotides read TGTGCCAGCACCCGGATTCGCCCTTCCTACGAGCAGTACTTC.

The chain uses TRBV29-1 and TRBJ1-1; the D is unclear. In germline, CDR1 is SQVTM, CDR2 ANQGSEA. The CDR3 has 11 residues. Trimming left V 4 bases short and J 4 bases short, with 7 bases between. The CDR3 coding sequence is TGCAGCGTTGCTCACGGCACTGAAGCTTTCTTT. Translating it yields CSVAHGTEAFF. The full variable domain, rest sourced from reference TRBV29-1 and TRBJ1-1, is SAVISQKPSRDICQRGTSLTIQCQVDSQVTMMFWYRQQPGQSLTLIATANQGSEATYESGFVIDKFPISRPNLTFSTLTVSNMSPEDSSIYLCSVAHGTEAFFGQGTRLTVV.

This chain links TRBV6-6 with TRBJ2-1, with 8 positions matching TRBD1. The V gene's germline CDR1 is MNHNY and CDR2 SVGAGI (reference sequence). The CDR3 is 16 amino acids. The trim removed 0 bases at V and 5 bases at J, leaving 6 bases unmatched. This chain's CDR3 is CASSYSLGTGNNEQFF. The DNA for the CDR3 is TGTGCCAGCAGTTACTCCCTAGGGACAGGCAACAATGAGCAGTTCTTC.

V usage is TRBV10-3 and J usage is TRBJ2-7, with D perhaps TRBD1 or TRBD2 (5 bases each). The germline V gene encodes CDR1 ENHRY and CDR2 SYGVKD. V was trimmed by 6 bases and J by 3 bases, leaving 18 bases between them. This CDR3 has 15 residues. The CDR3 DNA reads TGTGCCATCAGGGACTGGGGCGAGAAAGACTACGAGCAGTACGTC. Encoded protein: CAIRDWGEKDYEQYV.

The rearrangement joins TRBV9 to TRBJ2-1; D unclear. CDR1 SGDLS and CDR2 YYNGEE come from the germline V gene. The CDR3 length is 15 residues. Trimming cost V 0 bases and J 9 bases, with 16 bases left between them. The CDR3 region has the DNA TGTGCCAGCAGCGTAGTCGGCCTCCCTTCGGGTGAGCAGTTCTTC. It encodes CASSVVGLPSGEQFF.

This sequence joins TRBV27 and TRBJ2-7, with D perhaps assigned TRBD1 or TRBD2 (5 bases each). Per the germline V gene, CDR1 is MNHEY and CDR2 is SMNVEV (reference sequence). The ends were cut back, 0 bases at V and 0 bases at J, with 12 bases in the middle. The CDR3 covers 16 residues. As DNA, the CDR3 is TGTGCCAGCAGTTTATCACCCGGGACCTCCTCCTACGAGCAGTACGTC. Its translation is CASSLSPGTSSYEQYV.

This chain links TRBV20-1 with TRBJ2-3, with D possibly being TRBD2 (5 bases). The CDR3 is 12 residues long. The V end lost 1 base, the J end lost 5 bases, and 7 bases lay between the germline ends. Germline CDR1 is DFQATT and CDR2 is SNEGSKA (reference sequence). CDR3 protein: CSARGGLDTQYF. The CDR3 nucleotides read TGCAGTGCTAGAGGCGGGTTAGATACGCAGTATTTT.

This clonotype occurred a few times. The chain recombines TRBV27 with TRBJ2-7; no firm D call. V was trimmed by 5 bases and J by 0 bases, leaving 11 bases between them. CDR1 MNHEY and CDR2 SMNVEV come from the germline V gene (reference sequence). The CDR3 runs to 14 residues. In nucleotides, the CDR3 is TGTGCCAGCAGTGCCGGGCCCAGCTCCTACGAGCAGTACGTC. Its translation: CASSAGPSSYEQYV.

This chain links TRBV5-5 with TRBJ2-1, with D possibly being TRBD2 (5 bases). The V gene lost 2 bases and the J gene lost 0 bases, with 9 bases spanning the gap. Germline assignment: CDR1 SGHKS and CDR2 YYEKEE (reference sequence). This CDR3 has 15 residues. The CDR3 spells CASSLWGVSYNEQFF. The CDR3 region has the DNA TGTGCCAGCAGCTTATGGGGAGTCTCCTACAATGAGCAGTTCTTC.

The chain couples TRBV12-5 to TRBJ1-3; D is perhaps TRBD1 (5 bases). The germline gives CDR1 LGHNT, CDR2 FRNRAP. Trimming shortened V by 0 bases and J by 2 bases, and 8 bases separated the two germline ends. The length of the CDR3 is 15 residues. Here the CDR3 DNA reads TGTGCTAGTGGTTTGGTACTGGGGGCTGGAAACACCATATATTTT. It yields the protein CASGLVLGAGNTIYF.

In this sample, this clonotype turned up once. The chain uses TRBV29-1 and TRBJ2-7; a possible D gene is TRBD2 (7 bases). V was trimmed by 7 bases and J by 4 bases, leaving 14 bases between them. This CDR3 is 12 amino acids long. CDR1 and CDR2 from the germline V gene are SQVTM and ANQGSEA. CDR3 DNA sequence: TGCAGCGGGGGAGGGGGATTGTACGAGCAGTACTTC. Translation: CSGGGGLYEQYF.

The chain carries TRBV25-1 and TRBJ2-1, with D possibly being TRBD1 or TRBD2 (7 bases each). The CDR3 spans 15 residues. CDR1 MGHDK and CDR2 SYGVNS come from the germline V gene. V was cut by 7 bases and J by 4 bases, with 17 bases left in between. CDR3 DNA: TGTGCCAGCAAGGGAGGGACAGATCTATACAATGAGCAGTTCTTC. Residues: CASKGGTDLYNEQFF.

The chain has TRBV19 and TRBJ2-5; a possible D gene is TRBD1 (6 bases). V dropped 5 bases and J dropped 4 bases, with 23 bases sitting between them. CDR3 length: 17 amino acids. Germline CDR1 reads LNHDA; CDR2 reads SQIVND (reference sequence). CDR3 sequence (DNA): TGTGCCAGTAGTTCCAACCCTCGGACAGACAACCGAGAGACCCAGTACTTC. The encoded protein is CASSSNPRTDNRETQYF.

This clonotype appeared a single time. J is TRBJ2-2 and V is TRBV29-1; D remains ambiguous. CDR3 length equals 13 residues. Germline CDR1 and CDR2: SQVTM and ANQGSEA. The V end lost 2 bases, the J end lost 6 bases, and 10 bases lay between the germline ends. The CDR3 protein is CSVERSTPGELFF. CDR3 sequence (DNA): TGCAGCGTTGAAAGGTCAACTCCCGGGGAGCTGTTTTTT.

The chain joins TRBV12-3 or TRBV12-4 to TRBJ2-7, with D unclear. The assigned J gene may be wrong: the sequence end matches TRBJ2-1 better. The CDR3 length is 13 residues. As DNA, the CDR3 is TGTGCCAGCACCCTCCCAGCGTTTAATGAGCAGTTCTTC. Encoded protein: CASTLPAFNEQFF.

This clonotype was detected once. The V gene is TRBV6-2 or TRBV6-3, the J gene TRBJ2-7; TRBD2 aligns across 9 bases. Looked up from germline, CDR1 is MNHEY and CDR2 is SVGEGT. V shed 4 bases and J 7 bases; nucleotides not matched to a gene: 8. This CDR3 is 14 amino acids long. CDR3 protein: CASSSGLAPQEQYF. CDR3 in DNA: TGTGCCAGCAGTTCGGGACTAGCTCCCCAGGAGCAGTACTTC.

The chain couples TRBV29-1 to TRBJ1-2, with 7 bases lining up with TRBD1. In germline, CDR1 is SQVTM, CDR2 ANQGSEA. V shed 7 bases, J shed 6 bases, and the junction held 2 bases outside the gene matches. The CDR3 extends over 10 amino acids. The CDR3 loop is CSAGTDGYTF. The CDR3 nucleotides are TGCAGCGCCGGGACAGATGGCTACACCTTC. Complete variable domain (other parts from reference TRBV29-1 and TRBJ1-2): SAVISQKPSRDICQRGTSLTIQCQVDSQVTMMFWYRQQPGQSLTLIATANQGSEATYESGFVIDKFPISRPNLTFSTLTVSNMSPEDSSIYLCSAGTDGYTFGSGTRLTVV.

The chain uses TRBV19 and TRBJ2-1, with D possibly TRBD2 on 5 matching bases. V dropped 9 bases and J dropped 6 bases, with 21 bases sitting between them. The CDR3 has 15 amino acids. Per the germline V gene, CDR1 is LNHDA and CDR2 is SQIVND (reference sequence). CDR3 in amino acids: CASSPSPGGLNEQFF. In nucleotides, the CDR3 is TGTGCCAGCAGCCCAAGCCCTGGCGGACTCAATGAGCAGTTCTTC. Supplemented by reference TRBV19 and TRBJ2-1, the full variable domain reads DGGITQSPKYLFRKEGQNVTLSCEQNLNHDAMYWYRQDPGQGLRLIYYSQIVNDFQKGDIAEGYSVSREKKESFPLTVTSAQKNPTAFYLCASSPSPGGLNEQFFGPGTRLTVL.

The CDR3 loop reads CASSYDGMNTEAFF. The CDR3 nucleotides are TGTGCCAGCAGTTACGACGGCATGAACACTGAAGCTTTCTTT. J is TRBJ1-1 and V is TRBV6-6; no clear D gene. The CDR3 is 14 residues long. The V gene's germline CDR1 is MNHNY and CDR2 SVGAGI (reference sequence). The V and J ends lost 2 bases and 0 bases respectively, with 7 bases between them.

J is TRBJ2-7 and V is TRBV15; D may be TRBD1 (6 bases). V was pared by 0 bases and J by 5 bases, with 14 bases between. CDR1 is LNHNV, CDR2 YYDKDF, per germline (reference sequence). This CDR3 is built from 15 residues. The CDR3 sequence: CATSRDTRGGNEQYF. The CDR3 DNA reads as TGTGCCACCAGCAGAGATACCAGGGGTGGCAACGAGCAGTACTTC.

This chain uses TRBV6-1 with TRBJ2-5, with D tentatively TRBD2 (6 bases). Germline lookup yields CDR1 MNHNS and CDR2 SASEGT. The CDR3 extends over 15 amino acids. Trimming shortened V by 3 bases and J by 5 bases, and 16 bases separated the two germline ends. CDR3 nucleotide sequence: TGTGCCAGCAGTGAGGACTGGCGGGACTCGGAGACCCAGTACTTC. Protein: CASSEDWRDSETQYF.

V usage is TRBV10-3 and J usage is TRBJ1-1; TRBD1 aligns across 7 bases. J gave up 10 bases and V 4 bases, and 9 bases lay outside the gene matches. The V gene's germline CDR1 is ENHRY and CDR2 SYGVKD. The CDR3 consists of 13 residues. As DNA, the CDR3 is TGTGCCATCAGTGCCTCCGCCCAGGGGGGAGCTTTCTTT. This encodes CAISASAQGGAFF.

The chain uses TRBV5-5 and TRBJ2-2, with D perhaps being TRBD1 or TRBD2 (5 bases each). Trimming pared 5 bases from V and 0 bases from J, leaving 14 bases between. Germline V gene lookup returns CDR1 SGHKS and CDR2 YYEKEE (reference sequence). The CDR3 covers 16 residues. This chain's CDR3 is CASRPRAGTNTGELFF. CDR3 nucleotides: TGTGCCAGCAGACCGAGGGCAGGGACGAACACCGGGGAGCTGTTTTTT.

This chain's CDR3 is CATSGDRVAVSNYGYTF. CDR3 DNA sequence: TGTGCCACCAGCGGGGACAGGGTAGCGGTGTCTAACTATGGCTACACCTTC. This chain joins TRBV15 and TRBJ1-2; 9 nucleotides align to TRBD1. The CDR3 spans 17 residues. Germline lookup yields CDR1 LNHNV and CDR2 YYDKDF (reference sequence). V lost 5 bases to trimming and J lost 0 bases; unmatched junction nucleotides: 10.

This clonotype was seen a handful of times. The chain employs TRBV27 and TRBJ2-7; 11 bases match TRBD2. This CDR3 is 14 amino acids long. The V segment lost 4 bases and the J segment 3 bases; nucleotides outside the gene matches: 2. CDR1 is MNHEY, CDR2 SMNVEV, per germline (reference sequence). The CDR3 DNA follows: TGTGCCAGCAGTTCCGGGACTAGCGGCTACGAGCAGTACTTC. Amino acids: CASSSGTSGYEQYF.

This clonotype has only a few counts. The chain carries TRBV29-1 and TRBJ2-5; D is possibly TRBD2 (5 bases). CDR1 is SQVTM and CDR2 is ANQGSEA in the germline V gene. This CDR3 is 14 amino acids long. V lost 4 bases and J lost 5, with 17 bases in between. The CDR3 DNA reads as TGCAGCGTTGGAGGAGAGGGTCTCGGGGAGACCCAGTACTTC. Its translation is CSVGGEGLGETQYF. Full variable domain (rest looked up from reference TRBV29-1 and TRBJ2-5): SAVISQKPSRDICQRGTSLTIQCQVDSQVTMMFWYRQQPGQSLTLIATANQGSEATYESGFVIDKFPISRPNLTFSTLTVSNMSPEDSSIYLCSVGGEGLGETQYFGPGTRLLVL.

DNA for the CDR3: TGTGCCAGCAGTGAGGCCAGCGGGAGGAAAAATGAGCAGTTCTTC. Residues: CASSEASGRKNEQFF. The genes are TRBV6-1 and TRBJ2-1; 9 nucleotides match TRBD2. J gave up 7 bases and V 3 bases, and 7 bases lay outside the gene matches. Germline loops: CDR1 MNHNS, CDR2 SASEGT. The CDR3 runs to 15 residues.